Following are 22 T cell receptor beta chains from one sample sequenced in a study of blood T cell repertoires in COVID-19 (TCRdb year 2020). The method behind the library was the immunoSEQ multiplex PCR assay. TCRdb took over this immuneACCESS table, retaining in-frame rearrangements with V and J assigned. Such tables are incomplete; in checked studies, under half of the missing clones stem from an unresolved V gene, and the remainder is unexplained. Across this sample there are roughly 200,000 clones, with 75% to 90% seen only once. The ten largest clones represent around 3% of the sample. Sequencing input: peripheral blood. The receptor source for this set is a man aged 55 to 70 with acute or convalescent COVID-19.

V usage is TRBV5-1 and J usage is TRBJ2-1; possibly TRBD1 for D (5 bases). The germline V gene has CDR1 SGHRS and CDR2 YFSETQ. Trimming took 4 bases from V and 8 from J, leaving 13 bases between them. The CDR3 length is 13 residues. The CDR3 DNA is TGCGCCAGCAGCCAGGGCACTGCGTATGAGCAGTTCTTC. This sequence encodes CASSQGTAYEQFF.

The chain recombines TRBV3-1 (or the pseudogene TRBV3-2) with TRBJ2-1; TRBD2 matches at 12 bases. CDR3 length: 16 residues. Germline CDR1 reads LGHDT; CDR2 reads YNNKEL (reference sequence). J was trimmed by 5 bases and V by 4 bases; bases with no gene match: 6. The CDR3 reads CASSRRTSGVDNEQFF. In DNA form, the CDR3 reads TGTGCCAGCAGCCGGCGGACTAGCGGGGTGGACAATGAGCAGTTCTTC.

The chain uses TRBV5-1 and TRBJ1-3; D unresolved. V dropped 4 bases and J dropped 4 bases, with 15 bases sitting between them. The CDR3 length is 15 residues. Germline values: CDR1 SGHRS, CDR2 YFSETQ. CDR3: CASSTGKPKGNTIYF. The DNA of the CDR3 is TGCGCCAGCAGCACCGGGAAGCCGAAGGGAAACACCATATATTTT.

CDR3 residues: CASSPIQRGLSGTDTQYF. CDR3 DNA sequence: TGTGCCAGCTCACCAATCCAGCGGGGGCTGAGTGGCACAGATACGCAGTATTTT. V gene TRBV18 combines with J gene TRBJ2-3, with 8 bases that match TRBD2. CDR3 length: 18 residues. Germline V gene data show CDR1 as KGHSH and CDR2 as LQKENI. V gave up 2 bases and J gave up 1 base; unmatched junction bases: 11.

The chain combines TRBV7-2 with TRBJ2-1; the match to TRBD2 covers 10 bases. The length of the CDR3 is 16 residues. Germline assignment: CDR1 SGHTA and CDR2 FQGNSA. Trimming removed 2 bases from V and 5 bases from J; junction bases left unmatched: 6. The CDR3 region is CASSLTTSGRNNEQFF. CDR3 DNA: TGTGCCAGCAGCTTAACGACTAGCGGGCGAAACAATGAGCAGTTCTTC.

This sequence joins TRBV3-1 (or the pseudogene TRBV3-2) and TRBJ2-1; 9 nucleotides agree with TRBD2. CDR1 and CDR2 from the germline V gene are LGHDT and YNNKEL (reference sequence). There are 16 residues in the CDR3. V shed 3 bases, J shed 9 bases, and the junction held 12 bases outside the gene matches. DNA for the CDR3: TGTGCCAGCAGCCAGAGGGCGGGAGGGTCACCGGGTGAGCAGTTCTTC. This translates into CASSQRAGGSPGEQFF.

The rearrangement joins TRBV28 to TRBJ2-7, with 11 bases aligning to TRBD2. Germline lookup yields CDR1 MDHEN and CDR2 SYDVKM. There are 15 residues in the CDR3. J was trimmed by 5 bases and V by 1 base; bases with no gene match: 4. The DNA for the CDR3 is TGTGCCAGCAGTTTATACGCTAGCGGGAGGAACGAGCAGTACTTC. Translating gives CASSLYASGRNEQYF.

V is TRBV19 and J is TRBJ2-1, with D hard to call. Germline loops: CDR1 LNHDA, CDR2 SQIVND (reference sequence). The CDR3 has 16 residues. V gave up 3 bases and J gave up 0 bases, with 12 bases separating them. The CDR3 coding sequence is TGTGCCAGTAGTATTGGCAGCGAAGACTCCTACAATGAGCAGTTCTTC. Translation: CASSIGSEDSYNEQFF. The variable domain in full, with the rest retrieved from reference TRBV19 and TRBJ2-1, is DGGITQSPKYLFRKEGQNVTLSCEQNLNHDAMYWYRQDPGQGLRLIYYSQIVNDFQKGDIAEGYSVSREKKESFPLTVTSAQKNPTAFYLCASSIGSEDSYNEQFFGPGTRLTVL.

The rearrangement uses TRBV7-9 and TRBJ1-1; D remains ambiguous. The CDR3 loop spans 12 amino acids. CDR1 is SEHNR, CDR2 FQNEAQ, per germline (reference sequence). With 5 bases removed from V and 6 bases from J, the gap between germline ends came to 10 bases. CDR3 sequence (DNA): TGTGCCAGCAGCCAAACGGTCGCTGAAGCTTTCTTT. It is translated as CASSQTVAEAFF.

The V gene is TRBV28, the J gene TRBJ2-7; D uncertain. Trimming took 2 bases from V and 3 from J, leaving 8 bases between them. CDR1 and CDR2 (germline): MDHEN, SYDVKM. The CDR3 contains 13 residues. The CDR3 region has the DNA TGTGCCAGCAGTTTAGGTAACGGCTACGAGCAGTACTTC. It yields the protein CASSLGNGYEQYF.

The rearrangement uses TRBV9 and TRBJ2-7; D remains unclear. CDR1 SGDLS and CDR2 YYNGEE come from the germline V gene. This CDR3 has 13 amino acids. Trimming cost V 3 bases and J 0 bases, with 7 bases left between them. CDR3 residues: CASSDSISYEQYF. CDR3 nucleotide sequence: TGTGCCAGCAGCGATTCCATCTCCTACGAGCAGTACTTC. Combining the CDR3 with reference TRBV9 and TRBJ2-7 gives the whole variable domain DSGVTQTPKHLITATGQRVTLRCSPRSGDLSVYWYQQSLDQGLQFLIQYYNGEERAKGNILERFSAQQFPDLHSELNLSSLELGDSALYFCASSDSISYEQYFGPGTRLTVT.

The chain joins TRBV28 to TRBJ2-1; 14 bases line up with TRBD2. Germline V lookup: CDR1 MDHEN, CDR2 SYDVKM. Trimming took 6 bases from V and 9 from J; bases not matched to a gene: 10. The CDR3 consists of 16 residues. The CDR3 nucleotides are TGTGCCAGCAGCATCCCGACTAGCGGGAGGGACGGTGAGCAGTTCTTC. Translated, it gives CASSIPTSGRDGEQFF.

The rearrangement uses TRBV18 and TRBJ1-5, with D maybe TRBD1 (5 bases). Germline lookup yields CDR1 KGHSH and CDR2 LQKENI. Trimming shortened V by 3 bases and J by 0 bases, and 6 bases separated the two germline ends. The CDR3 contains 14 residues. The CDR3 region is CASSPGPSNQPQHF. CDR3 coding DNA: TGTGCCAGCTCACCGGGGCCTAGCAATCAGCCCCAGCATTTT.

This chain connects TRBV9 to TRBJ1-2, with D uncertain. The CDR3 consists of 14 residues. V was trimmed by 0 bases and J by 4 bases, leaving 10 bases between them. Germline CDR1 reads SGDLS; CDR2 reads YYNGEE. The CDR3 DNA is TGTGCCAGCAGCGTAGCCAGGCCGCCCTATGGCTACACCTTC. This gives the protein CASSVARPPYGYTF. Filled out from reference TRBV9 and TRBJ1-2, the complete variable domain reads DSGVTQTPKHLITATGQRVTLRCSPRSGDLSVYWYQQSLDQGLQFLIQYYNGEERAKGNILERFSAQQFPDLHSELNLSSLELGDSALYFCASSVARPPYGYTFGSGTRLTVV.

The rearrangement joins TRBV18 to TRBJ2-1, with a possible D match to TRBD2 (6 bases). V lost 6 bases and J lost 0, with 9 bases in between. Germline-derived CDR1 and CDR2 are KGHSH and LQKENI. The CDR3 is 14 residues long. In nucleotides, the CDR3 is TGTGCCAGCTCGCGGACTACCTCCTACAATGAGCAGTTCTTC. It encodes CASSRTTSYNEQFF.

V is TRBV6-4 and J is TRBJ2-7; the D is unclear. Per the germline V gene, CDR1 is MRHNA and CDR2 is SNTAGT. Between the trimmed V and J ends, which lost 7 bases and 3 bases, there was a span of 10 bases. The CDR3 has 12 residues. The CDR3 DNA reads TGTGCCAGCAATTTCCCAGGCTACGAGCAGTACTTC. Protein product: CASNFPGYEQYF.

The chain couples TRBV29-1 to TRBJ2-1; TRBD1 aligns across 10 bases. V shed 4 bases, J shed 5 bases, and the junction held 11 bases outside the gene matches. Germline CDR1 is SQVTM and CDR2 is ANQGSEA. The CDR3 is made up of 16 amino acids. DNA for the CDR3: TGCAGCGTTGGGGGGACAGGGGACGCCGTGGACAATGAGCAGTTCTTC. Its translation: CSVGGTGDAVDNEQFF.

V is TRBV27 and J is TRBJ2-7; 10 positions match TRBD2. The CDR3 spans 14 residues. Germline values: CDR1 MNHEY, CDR2 SMNVEV (reference sequence). Trimming removed 4 bases from V and 6 bases from J; junction bases left unmatched: 6. This CDR3 is CASSSAGGAVEQYF. For the CDR3, the DNA is TGTGCCAGCAGTTCAGCGGGAGGGGCGGTCGAGCAGTACTTC.

V usage is TRBV25-1 and J usage is TRBJ2-2, with 8 bases fitting TRBD2. The CDR3 extends over 14 amino acids. The germline V gene has CDR1 MGHDK and CDR2 SYGVNS. The junction had 4 bases not matched to a gene; V was cut back by 2 bases and J by 8 bases. CDR3 loop: CASSESGSVGELFF. The CDR3 coding sequence is TGTGCCAGCAGTGAAAGCGGGAGTGTTGGGGAGCTGTTTTTT.

This chain connects TRBV9 to TRBJ2-3, with TRBD2 matching over 10 bases. Unmatched junction bases numbered 7, after V lost 3 bases and J lost 3 bases. Germline-derived CDR1 and CDR2 are SGDLS and YYNGEE. The CDR3 is made up of 16 amino acids. The CDR3 DNA sequence: TGTGCCAGCAGCGCGGGACTAGCGAGGGGTACAGATACGCAGTATTTT. As protein: CASSAGLARGTDTQYF.

As DNA, the CDR3 is TGCGCCAGCAGCCCGACAGGGGGGAGCAATCAGCCCCAGCATTTT. Translating gives CASSPTGGSNQPQHF. The genes are TRBV5-1 and TRBJ1-5; TRBD1 matches 9 bases. CDR1 SGHRS and CDR2 YFSETQ come from the germline V gene. Trimming removed 4 bases from V and 1 base from J; junction bases left unmatched: 3. This CDR3 region has 15 residues.

With respect to this clone: An end of the junction differs from the germline gene, which may be a read error. This sequence joins TRBV7-7 and TRBJ1-4; D call uncertain. CDR1 is SSHAT, CDR2 FNYEAQ, per germline (reference sequence). CDR3 size: 14 residues. CDR3 DNA: TGTGCTAGCAGCCCGACATTGTTTGGAGAAAAACTGTTTTTT. Translation: CASSPTLFGEKLFF. Drawing the rest from reference TRBV7-7 and TRBJ1-4, the complete variable domain is GAGVSQSPRYKVTKRGQDVTLRCDPISSHATLYWYQQALGQGPEFLTYFNYEAQPDKSGLPSDRFSAERPEGSISTLTIQRTEQRDSAMYRCASSPTLFGEKLFFGSGTQLSVL.